This TCR beta chain was obtained from a study of T-cell reconstitution after alpha-beta-depleted transplantation in children (dated by TCRdb to about 2016). Notes on the research overall: Using TCR repertoire profiling, the study followed T-cell immune reconstitution in a quantitative way in children after TCRalphabeta/CD19-depleted allogeneic hematopoietic cell transplantation.

Per the publication, the treatment or condition label means: allogeneic hematopoietic cell transplantation with graft depleted of TCRalphabeta T cells and CD19 B cells. The transplant recipients were children given TCRalphabeta/CD19-depleted allogeneic hematopoietic cell grafts. The study at large found these results: Over subsequent months, a decline in hyperexpanded clone frequencies was noted, and after one year, T-cell counts and TCRbeta diversity were mostly ascribed to newly produced T cells. About two months after transplant, the apparently early recovery of alphabetaT-cell counts reportedly depended on just several hundred clones that had expanded rapidly and came from non-depleted graft cells. In some patients, high TCRbeta diversity at day 60 was attributed to recipient T cells and intrathymic progenitors that had survived conditioning.

The table lists this clonotype with a few counts. The antigen it binds to is not known. No qualities accompany the bases; no much larger clone lies one base away. From the cysteine through the phenylalanine, the CDR3 covers 12 amino acids. Left in the record is the CDR3 DNA by itself, 36 bases read in frame from the first base. V is reduced by 5 bases and J by 4 bases, leaving a spacing of 9 bases between them. As encoded in the germline V gene, CDR1 is ENHRY while CDR2 is SYGVKD. The library relied on PCR. Sequenced on an Illumina HiSeq 2500. TCR libraries were prepared with molecular barcoding, using unique molecular identifiers to normalize TCRbeta repertoire quantification. TCRdb reprocessing: public reads trimmed at Q25 with fastp, clones called with MiXCR, in-frame beta chains kept. One record per CDR3 amino acid sequence lists the most common genes and DNA. The sample table holds fewer than 350,000 distinct CDR3 sequences, of which roughly a tenth were seen once. Clones ranked in the top ten supply over 6% of the sample.

Here the chain combines TRBV10-3 and TRBJ2-7; the D gene assignment is ambiguous. The clonotype was recovered from a boy younger than two with acute myeloid leukemia, due to receive a stem cell transplant. The sample in question was PBMCs, obtained before TCRalphabeta/CD19-depleted stem cell transplant. The CDR3 reads as follows: CAISHVSYEQYF. The DNA is TGTGCCATCAGTCATGTCAGTTACGAGCAGTACTTC.